The 6 T cell receptor beta chains in this list originate from one sample, sequenced in a study of T cell responses to AZD1222 COVID-19 vaccine. The repertoire was sequenced with immunoSEQ multiplex PCR; TCRdb's copy has only in-frame clones and lacks some. This sample carries over 85,000 clones, 70% to 85% of them seen once, and the ten largest clones take 13% to 15%. This material consisted of peripheral blood, taken 28 days after the second AZD1222 dose. The receptors were sampled from an adult who received the AZD1222 COVID-19 vaccine.

The rearrangement uses TRBV18 and TRBJ1-2, with D perhaps matching TRBD1 (6 bases). This CDR3 is built from 14 residues. Per germline, CDR1 KGHSH and CDR2 LQKENI. Between the trimmed V and J ends, which lost 3 bases and 8 bases, there was a span of 16 bases. CDR3 sequence: CASSPGATSEGYTF. The CDR3, as DNA: TGTGCCAGCTCACCGGGGGCCACCAGCGAGGGCTACACCTTC.

This clone was observed a few times. The genes are TRBV2 and TRBJ1-1; the D gene is possibly TRBD1 (5 bases). This CDR3 contains 15 residues. V was shortened by 1 base and J by 3 bases, with 12 bases between the two germline ends. From germline, CDR1 is SNHLY and CDR2 FYNNEI. As DNA, the CDR3 is TGTGCCAGCAGTGAAGTTGCAGGGTCGGACACTGAAGCTTTCTTT. Translating gives CASSEVAGSDTEAFF.

This chain connects TRBV2 to TRBJ1-2; tentatively, D is TRBD1 (6 bases). The germline CDR1 and CDR2 sequences are SNHLY and FYNNEI. The ends were cut back, 8 bases at V and 12 bases at J, with 13 bases in the middle. The CDR3 totals 10 residues. Written as DNA, the CDR3 is TGTGCCAGCCAGGACAGACGACACACCTTC. Encoded protein: CASQDRRHTF. Looking up the rest from reference TRBV2 and TRBJ1-2 gives the full variable domain: EPEVTQTPSHQVTQMGQEVILRCVPISNHLYFYWYRQILGQKVEFLVSFYNNEISEKSEIFDDQFSVERPDGSNFTLKIRSTKLEDSAMYFCASQDRRHTFGSGTRLTVV.

The chain combines TRBV5-1 with TRBJ2-1, with 15 bases fitting TRBD2. CDR1 and CDR2 from the germline V gene are SGHRS and YFSETQ. The length of the CDR3 is 16 residues. J was trimmed by 8 bases and V by 4 bases; bases with no gene match: 7. As DNA, the CDR3 is TGCGCCAGCAGCCTAGGACTAGCGGGGGGGTCGGATGAGCAGTTCTTC. It translates to CASSLGLAGGSDEQFF. Based on the CDR3 plus reference TRBV5-1 and TRBJ2-1, the full variable domain is KAGVTQTPRYLIKTRGQQVTLSCSPISGHRSVSWYQQTPGQGLQFLFEYFSETQRNKGNFPGRFSGRQFSNSRSEMNVSTLELGDSALYLCASSLGLAGGSDEQFFGPGTRLTVL.

The J gene is TRBJ1-1, the V gene TRBV6-6, with D possibly TRBD1 on 6 matching bases. The length of the CDR3 is 14 residues. Germline lookup yields CDR1 MNHNY and CDR2 SVGAGI (reference sequence). Trimming took off 4 bases at V and 3 bases at J, with 12 bases between the two ends. DNA of the CDR3: TGTGCCAGCAGTTCTCCACAGGGCTACACTGAAGCTTTCTTT. Protein sequence: CASSSPQGYTEAFF.

This chain connects TRBV9 to TRBJ1-3; 9 positions agree with TRBD1. This CDR3 has 18 residues. The germline V gene encodes CDR1 SGDLS and CDR2 YYNGEE. The V gene end was trimmed by 1 base and the J gene end by 3 bases; junction bases not matched to a gene: 11. The CDR3: CASSVNEGGQGFGNTIYF. The DNA of the CDR3 is TGTGCCAGCAGCGTAAACGAGGGGGGACAGGGCTTTGGAAACACCATATATTTT.